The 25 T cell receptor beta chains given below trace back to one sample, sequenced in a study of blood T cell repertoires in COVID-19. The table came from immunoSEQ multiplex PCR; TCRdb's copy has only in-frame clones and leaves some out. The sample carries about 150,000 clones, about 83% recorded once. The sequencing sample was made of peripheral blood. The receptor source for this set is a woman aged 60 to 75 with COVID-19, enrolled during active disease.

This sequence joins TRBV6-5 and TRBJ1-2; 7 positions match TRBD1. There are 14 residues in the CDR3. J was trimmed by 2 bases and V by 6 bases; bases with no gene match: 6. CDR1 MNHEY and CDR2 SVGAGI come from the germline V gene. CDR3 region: CASRGTDQNYGYTF. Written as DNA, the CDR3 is TGTGCCAGCAGGGGGACAGACCAAAACTATGGCTACACCTTC.

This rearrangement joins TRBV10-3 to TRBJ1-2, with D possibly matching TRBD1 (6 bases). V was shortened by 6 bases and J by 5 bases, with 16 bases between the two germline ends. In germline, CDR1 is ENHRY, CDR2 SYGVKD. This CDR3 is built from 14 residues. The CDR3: CAISWDTSTYGYTF. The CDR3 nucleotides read TGTGCCATCAGCTGGGACACCTCCACTTATGGCTACACCTTC.

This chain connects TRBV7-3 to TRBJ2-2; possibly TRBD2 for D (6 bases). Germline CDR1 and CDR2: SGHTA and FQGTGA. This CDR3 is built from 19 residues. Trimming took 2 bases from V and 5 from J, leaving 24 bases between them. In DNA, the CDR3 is TGTGCCAGCAGCTTACGAGACGGGGGTTTCTTGGGTCAAACCGGGGAGCTGTTTTTT. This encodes CASSLRDGGFLGQTGELFF.

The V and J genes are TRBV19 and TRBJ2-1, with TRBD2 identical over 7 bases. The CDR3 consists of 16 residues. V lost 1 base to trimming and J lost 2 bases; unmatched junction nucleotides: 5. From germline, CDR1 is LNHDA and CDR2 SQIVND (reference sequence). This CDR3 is CASSIGGRGPYNEQFF. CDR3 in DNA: TGTGCCAGTAGTATAGGCGGGAGAGGGCCCTACAATGAGCAGTTCTTC.

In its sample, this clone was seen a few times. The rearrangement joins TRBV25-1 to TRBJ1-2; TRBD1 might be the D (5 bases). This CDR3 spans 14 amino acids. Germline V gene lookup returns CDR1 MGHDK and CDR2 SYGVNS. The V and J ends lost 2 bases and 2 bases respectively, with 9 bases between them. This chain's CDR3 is CASSERGTNYGYTF. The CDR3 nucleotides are TGTGCCAGCAGTGAACGGGGGACCAACTATGGCTACACCTTC.

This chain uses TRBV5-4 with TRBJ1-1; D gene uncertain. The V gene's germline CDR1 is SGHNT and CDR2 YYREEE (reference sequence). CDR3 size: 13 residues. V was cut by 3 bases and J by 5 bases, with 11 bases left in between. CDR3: CASSSAEETEAFF. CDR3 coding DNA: TGTGCCAGCAGCTCGGCAGAGGAAACTGAAGCTTTCTTT.

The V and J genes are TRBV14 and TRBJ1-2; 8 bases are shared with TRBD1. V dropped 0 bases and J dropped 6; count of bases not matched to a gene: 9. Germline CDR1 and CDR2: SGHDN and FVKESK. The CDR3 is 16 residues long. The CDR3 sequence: CASSQDNHRTGNGYTF. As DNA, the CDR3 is TGTGCCAGCAGCCAAGATAACCACAGGACAGGGAATGGCTACACCTTC.

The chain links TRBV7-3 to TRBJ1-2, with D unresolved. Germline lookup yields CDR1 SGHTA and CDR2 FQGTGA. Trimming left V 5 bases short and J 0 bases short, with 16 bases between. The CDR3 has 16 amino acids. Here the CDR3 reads CASSPGSVLANYGYTF. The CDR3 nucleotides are TGTGCCAGCAGCCCCGGCTCCGTCCTAGCTAACTATGGCTACACCTTC.

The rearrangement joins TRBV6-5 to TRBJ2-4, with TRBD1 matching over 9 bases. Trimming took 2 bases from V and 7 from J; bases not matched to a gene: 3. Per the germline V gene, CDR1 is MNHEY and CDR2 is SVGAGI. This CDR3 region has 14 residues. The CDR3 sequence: CASSYGTGRNIQYF. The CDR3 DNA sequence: TGTGCCAGCAGTTACGGGACAGGGAGGAACATTCAGTACTTC.

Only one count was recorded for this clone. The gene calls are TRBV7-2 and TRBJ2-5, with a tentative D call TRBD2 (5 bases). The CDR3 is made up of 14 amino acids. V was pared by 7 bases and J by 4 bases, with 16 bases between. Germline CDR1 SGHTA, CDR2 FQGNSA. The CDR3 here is CASMVERVSETQYF. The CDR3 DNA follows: TGTGCCAGCATGGTGGAGAGGGTCTCAGAGACCCAGTACTTC.

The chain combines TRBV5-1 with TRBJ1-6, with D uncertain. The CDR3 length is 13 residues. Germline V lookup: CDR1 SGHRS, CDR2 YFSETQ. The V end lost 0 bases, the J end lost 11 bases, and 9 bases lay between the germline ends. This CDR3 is CASSLAMFPPLHF. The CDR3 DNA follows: TGCGCCAGCAGCTTGGCTATGTTTCCACCCCTCCACTTT.

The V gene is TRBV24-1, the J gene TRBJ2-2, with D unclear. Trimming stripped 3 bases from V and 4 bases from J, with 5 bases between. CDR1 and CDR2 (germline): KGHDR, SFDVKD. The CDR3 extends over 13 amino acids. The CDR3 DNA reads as TGTGCCACCAGTGATAGAGCCACCGGGGAGCTGTTTTTT. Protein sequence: CATSDRATGELFF.

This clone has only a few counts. The CDR3 nucleotides read TGCGCCAGCAGTTCCAGTTCGAACACTGAAGCTTTCTTT. This codes for CASSSSSNTEAFF. The chain employs TRBV5-1 and TRBJ1-1; D remains unclear. Germline-derived CDR1 and CDR2 are SGHRS and YFSETQ. Trimming removed 5 bases at V and 1 base at J, with 9 bases between. The CDR3 has 13 amino acids.

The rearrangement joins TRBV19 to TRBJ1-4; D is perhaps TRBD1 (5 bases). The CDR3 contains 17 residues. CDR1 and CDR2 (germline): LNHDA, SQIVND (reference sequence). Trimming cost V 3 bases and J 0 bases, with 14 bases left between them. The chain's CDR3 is CASSIRQWGATNEKLFF. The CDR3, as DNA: TGTGCCAGTAGTATTCGACAGTGGGGCGCAACTAATGAAAAACTGTTTTTT.

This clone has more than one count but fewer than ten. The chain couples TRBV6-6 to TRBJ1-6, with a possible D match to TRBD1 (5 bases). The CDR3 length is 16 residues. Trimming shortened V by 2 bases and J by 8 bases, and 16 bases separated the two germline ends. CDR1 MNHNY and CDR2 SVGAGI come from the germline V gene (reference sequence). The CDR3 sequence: CASSYQALWGDSPLHF. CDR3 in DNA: TGTGCCAGCAGTTACCAGGCCCTCTGGGGGGATTCACCCCTCCACTTT.

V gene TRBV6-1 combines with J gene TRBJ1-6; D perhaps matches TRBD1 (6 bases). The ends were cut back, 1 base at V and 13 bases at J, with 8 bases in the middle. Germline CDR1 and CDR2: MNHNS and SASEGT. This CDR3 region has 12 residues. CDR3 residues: CASSEVGGPLHF. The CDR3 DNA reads TGTGCCAGCAGTGAAGTAGGGGGTCCCCTCCACTTT.

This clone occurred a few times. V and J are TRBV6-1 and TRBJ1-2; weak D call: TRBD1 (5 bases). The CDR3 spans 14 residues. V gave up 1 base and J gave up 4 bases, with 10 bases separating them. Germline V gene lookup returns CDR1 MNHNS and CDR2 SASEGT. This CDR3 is CASSEVGTFYGYTF. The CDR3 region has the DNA TGTGCCAGCAGTGAAGTCGGGACTTTCTATGGCTACACCTTC.

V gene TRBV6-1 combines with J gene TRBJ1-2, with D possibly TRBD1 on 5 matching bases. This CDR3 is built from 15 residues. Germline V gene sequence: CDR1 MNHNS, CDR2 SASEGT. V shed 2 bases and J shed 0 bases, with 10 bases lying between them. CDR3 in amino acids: CASSERQSPNYGYTF. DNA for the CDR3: TGTGCCAGCAGTGAACGACAGAGCCCTAACTATGGCTACACCTTC.

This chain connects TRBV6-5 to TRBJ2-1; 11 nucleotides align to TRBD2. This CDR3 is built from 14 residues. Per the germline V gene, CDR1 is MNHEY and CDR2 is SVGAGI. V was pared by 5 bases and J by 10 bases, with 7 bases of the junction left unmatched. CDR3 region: CASSLSGRAGEQFF. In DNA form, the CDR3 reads TGTGCCAGCAGTCTTAGCGGGAGGGCCGGGGAGCAGTTCTTC.

The CDR3 nucleotides are TGCGCCAGCAGCTTGGGCGCGGTTCTCTCCTACGAGCAGTACTTC. Its protein product is CASSLGAVLSYEQYF. The chain links TRBV5-1 to TRBJ2-7; D gene unclear. The CDR3 length is 15 residues. V lost 0 bases to trimming and J lost 0 bases, with 10 bases between them. Per germline, CDR1 SGHRS and CDR2 YFSETQ.

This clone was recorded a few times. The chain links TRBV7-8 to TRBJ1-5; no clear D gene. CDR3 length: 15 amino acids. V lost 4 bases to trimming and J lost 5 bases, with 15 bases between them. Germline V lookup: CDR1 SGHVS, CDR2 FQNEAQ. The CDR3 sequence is CASSSREGLHQPQHF. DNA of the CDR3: TGTGCCAGCAGCTCTCGCGAGGGTTTGCATCAGCCCCAGCATTTT.

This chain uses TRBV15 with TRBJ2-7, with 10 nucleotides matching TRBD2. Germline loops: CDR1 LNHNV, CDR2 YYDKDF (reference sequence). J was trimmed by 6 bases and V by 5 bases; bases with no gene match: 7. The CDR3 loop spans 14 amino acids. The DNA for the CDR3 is TGTGCCACCAGCTTGAGCGGGAGGGCCCCCGAGCAGTACTTC. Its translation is CATSLSGRAPEQYF.

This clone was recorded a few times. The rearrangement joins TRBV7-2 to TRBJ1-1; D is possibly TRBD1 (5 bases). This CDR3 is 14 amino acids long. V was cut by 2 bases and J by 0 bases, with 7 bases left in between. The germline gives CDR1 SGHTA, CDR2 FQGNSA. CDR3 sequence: CASSLQGMNTEAFF. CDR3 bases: TGTGCCAGCAGCTTACAGGGTATGAACACTGAAGCTTTCTTT.

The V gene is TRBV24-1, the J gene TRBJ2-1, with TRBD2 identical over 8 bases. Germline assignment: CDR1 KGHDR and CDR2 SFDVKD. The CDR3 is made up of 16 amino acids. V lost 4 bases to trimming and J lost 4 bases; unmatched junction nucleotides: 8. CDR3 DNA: TGTGCCACCAGTGAGTCCGGGACTAGTAGGTACAATGAGCAGTTCTTC. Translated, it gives CATSESGTSRYNEQFF.

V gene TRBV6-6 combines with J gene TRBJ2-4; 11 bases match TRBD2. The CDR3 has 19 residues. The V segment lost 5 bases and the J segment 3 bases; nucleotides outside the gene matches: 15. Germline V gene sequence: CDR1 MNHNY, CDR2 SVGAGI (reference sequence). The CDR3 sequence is CASSRQGVAGGPGKNIQYF. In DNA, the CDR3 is TGTGCCAGCAGTCGACAGGGGGTAGCGGGAGGGCCTGGCAAAAACATTCAGTACTTC.